The 21 T cell receptor beta chains presented below share a single source sample, sequenced in a study of blood T cell repertoires in COVID-19. Profiling relied on immunoSEQ multiplex PCR, and the TCRdb table lists in-frame clones only, not all of them. The table shows 150,000 to 200,000 clones, with around 90% occurring only once. The sample taken for sequencing was PBMCs or T cells enriched from blood (not recorded which). The receptor source for this set is a woman aged 18-35 years who had recovered from COVID-19.

This rearrangement joins TRBV19 to TRBJ2-1; D may be TRBD1 (6 bases). In germline, CDR1 is LNHDA, CDR2 SQIVND (reference sequence). The CDR3 loop spans 16 amino acids. Trimming stripped 1 base from V and 5 bases from J, with 15 bases between. CDR3 in amino acids: CASSIGWTVRDNEQFF. The CDR3 DNA is TGTGCCAGTAGTATAGGGTGGACAGTAAGAGACAATGAGCAGTTCTTC.

V gene TRBV5-4 combines with J gene TRBJ1-5, with TRBD1 as a possible D gene (5 bases). The CDR3 length is 12 residues. Germline lookup yields CDR1 SGHNT and CDR2 YYREEE (reference sequence). Trimming stripped 4 bases from V and 11 bases from J, with 13 bases between. CDR3 DNA: TGTGCCAGCAGCGCGGACATTGGGGCCCAGCATTTT. It is translated as CASSADIGAQHF. Full variable domain (missing parts from reference TRBV5-4 and TRBJ1-5): ETGVTQSPTHLIKTRGQQVTLRCSSQSGHNTVSWYQQALGQGPQFIFQYYREEENGRGNFPPRFSGLQFPNYSSELNVNALELDDSALYLCASSADIGAQHFGDGTRLSIL.

The V and J genes are TRBV7-9 and TRBJ1-3, with no clear D. There are 14 residues in the CDR3. The germline gives CDR1 SEHNR, CDR2 FQNEAQ (reference sequence). V was trimmed by 1 base and J by 1 base, leaving 5 bases between them. The CDR3 DNA reads as TGTGCCAGCAGCTTAGGGCCGTCTGGAAACACCATATATTTT. It yields the protein CASSLGPSGNTIYF.

This sequence joins TRBV15 and TRBJ2-7; D might be TRBD1 (5 bases). V lost 0 bases, J lost 2 bases, and 11 bases lay in between. The length of the CDR3 is 15 residues. Germline V lookup: CDR1 LNHNV, CDR2 YYDKDF (reference sequence). The CDR3 nucleotides read TGTGCCACCAGCAGAGATGCAGGGCAGGCCTACGAGCAGTACTTC. Translated: CATSRDAGQAYEQYF.

The chain uses TRBV18 and TRBJ2-1, with D perhaps TRBD1 (7 bases). The V end was cut by 5 bases, the J end by 5 bases, with 19 bases between. There are 16 residues in the CDR3. Germline CDR1 and CDR2: KGHSH and LQKENI. CDR3 nucleotides: TGTGCCAGCTCAGCAAACCCGGGACAGCGGGACAATGAGCAGTTCTTC. Translation: CASSANPGQRDNEQFF.

The CDR3, as DNA: TGTGCCAGCAGTGAAAGACGGAACCCCTCGGGGAGCGATGGCTACACCTTC. This codes for CASSERRNPSGSDGYTF. The genes are TRBV6-1 and TRBJ1-2; D gene uncertain. V was shortened by 2 bases and J by 6 bases, with 22 bases between the two germline ends. The CDR3 contains 17 residues. CDR1 and CDR2 (germline): MNHNS, SASEGT.

V usage is TRBV7-8 and J usage is TRBJ2-3; D perhaps matches TRBD2 (5 bases). This CDR3 region has 16 residues. The germline V gene has CDR1 SGHVS and CDR2 FQNEAQ. Trimming took 4 bases from V and 1 from J, leaving 15 bases between them. CDR3 amino acids: CASSSPVLEGTDTQYF. The CDR3 nucleotides are TGTGCCAGCAGCTCCCCGGTACTAGAGGGCACAGATACGCAGTATTTT.

The rearrangement links TRBV6-5 to TRBJ1-4; TRBD1 is a possible D gene (6 bases). Deletions cut 0 bases from V and 3 bases from J, with 8 bases between. Germline CDR1 and CDR2: MNHEY and SVGAGI. The CDR3 runs 15 residues. The CDR3 here is CASSYSTGANEKLFF. The CDR3 DNA reads TGTGCCAGCAGTTACTCGACAGGTGCTAATGAAAAACTGTTTTTT.

This rearrangement joins TRBV5-1 to TRBJ1-5; possible D gene TRBD1, 6 bases. Germline CDR1 is SGHRS and CDR2 is YFSETQ. The CDR3 consists of 15 residues. Deletions cut 0 bases from V and 6 bases from J, with 13 bases between. Here the CDR3 reads CASSLADSNSQPQHF. DNA for the CDR3: TGCGCCAGCAGCTTGGCGGACAGTAATAGTCAGCCCCAGCATTTT.

The V and J genes are TRBV5-8 and TRBJ2-3; 10 bases align to TRBD2. The V segment lost 3 bases and the J segment 3 bases; nucleotides outside the gene matches: 4. The CDR3 length is 15 residues. Germline CDR1 SGHTS, CDR2 YDEGEE. The DNA of the CDR3 is TGTGCCAGCAGCTCAAGCGGGGGGGCGACAGATACGCAGTATTTT. Protein: CASSSSGGATDTQYF.

This clone was counted once. The chain employs TRBV5-6 and TRBJ2-2; TRBD2 aligns across 14 bases. This CDR3 spans 17 amino acids. CDR1 is SGHDT, CDR2 YYEEEE, per germline. Trimming cost V 3 bases and J 2 bases; bases outside gene matches: 3. DNA of the CDR3: TGTGCCAGCAGCTATGGACTAGCGGGGGGTAACACCGGGGAGCTGTTTTTT. This translates into CASSYGLAGGNTGELFF.

The rearrangement uses TRBV20-1 and TRBJ1-2; D might be TRBD1 (5 bases). The germline V and J ends were trimmed by 6 bases and 5 bases, with 10 bases remaining between them. The CDR3 sequence is 11 residues long. Looked up from germline, CDR1 is DFQATT and CDR2 is SNEGSKA (reference sequence). CDR3 sequence: CSAKGEYGYTF. CDR3 coding DNA: TGCAGTGCAAAAGGGGAATATGGCTACACCTTC.

This chain links TRBV4-3 with TRBJ2-3; 9 bases align to TRBD2. CDR3 size: 16 residues. Germline assignment: CDR1 LGHNA and CDR2 YSLEER. Losses at the gene ends were 1 base for V and 1 base for J; bases not matched to a gene: 3. The CDR3 reads CASSQALAGRTDTQYF. The CDR3 coding sequence is TGCGCCAGCAGCCAAGCCCTAGCGGGGCGCACAGATACGCAGTATTTT.

The chain employs TRBV3-1 (or the pseudogene TRBV3-2) and TRBJ2-5; D not resolved. The CDR3 consists of 13 residues. With 4 bases removed from V and 5 bases from J, the gap between germline ends came to 11 bases. Germline V gives CDR1 LGHDT, CDR2 YNNKEL (reference sequence). The CDR3 DNA sequence: TGTGCCAGCAGCCGCAGTGAGAGGGAGACCCAGTACTTC. It specifies CASSRSERETQYF.

This CDR3 reads CASSLRDRFNEQYF. CDR3 coding DNA: TGTGCCAGCAGTTTAAGGGACAGGTTCAACGAGCAGTACTTC. The chain joins TRBV28 to TRBJ2-7; TRBD1 matches 8 bases. With V trimmed by 2 bases and J by 5 bases, 5 bases remained unmatched. This CDR3 spans 14 amino acids. Germline values: CDR1 MDHEN, CDR2 SYDVKM.

The chain couples TRBV30 to TRBJ2-7; the match to TRBD1 covers 9 bases. Germline-derived CDR1 and CDR2 are GTSNPN and SVGIG (reference sequence). The CDR3 has 12 amino acids. The V segment lost 8 bases and the J segment 0 bases; nucleotides outside the gene matches: 2. Here the CDR3 DNA reads TGTGCCGGGGACAGGGACTCCTACGAGCAGTACTTC. Its protein is CAGDRDSYEQYF.

The chain combines TRBV18 with TRBJ2-3; 8 nucleotides line up with TRBD1. Germline V gene lookup returns CDR1 KGHSH and CDR2 LQKENI. The trim removed 0 bases at V and 1 base at J, leaving 3 bases unmatched. The CDR3 has 16 residues. The CDR3 here is CASSPPTGAGTDTQYF. The CDR3 DNA reads TGTGCCAGCTCACCACCGACAGGGGCTGGCACAGATACGCAGTATTTT.

The chain links TRBV24-1 to TRBJ1-2; D not resolved. CDR3 length equals 14 residues. From germline, CDR1 is KGHDR and CDR2 SFDVKD. The V gene lost 1 base and the J gene lost 2 bases, with 7 bases spanning the gap. The CDR3 protein is CATSDFSRNYGYTF. The CDR3 bases are TGTGCCACCAGTGATTTCTCCAGGAACTATGGCTACACCTTC.

The chain couples TRBV29-1 to TRBJ1-1; a weak D match, TRBD1 (5 bases). There are 15 residues in the CDR3. Trimming pared 0 bases from V and 4 bases from J, leaving 15 bases between. Germline CDR1 SQVTM, CDR2 ANQGSEA. CDR3 DNA: TGCAGCGTTGAAGACTTTTGGGGGGGAGGCACTGAAGCTTTCTTT. Amino acid sequence: CSVEDFWGGGTEAFF.

The chain links TRBV27 to TRBJ1-2; D remains ambiguous. CDR1 MNHEY and CDR2 SMNVEV come from the germline V gene (reference sequence). This CDR3 has 12 amino acids. Trimming removed 6 bases from V and 3 bases from J, with 8 bases in between. DNA for the CDR3: TGTGCCAGCAGGCAGGAAGACTATGGCTACACCTTC. Protein product: CASRQEDYGYTF.

This clone was detected only a few times. The chain recombines TRBV6-4 with TRBJ1-2; 7 bases align to TRBD1. Germline trimming cut 5 bases from V and 8 bases from J; bases unmatched to any gene: 14. The CDR3 sequence is 15 residues long. Germline V gene sequence: CDR1 MRHNA, CDR2 SNTAGT. The CDR3 bases are TGTGCCAGCAGTCTCGGGCAGGGGGATTATGAGGGCTACACCTTC. This sequence encodes CASSLGQGDYEGYTF.